The 3 T cell receptor beta chains in this list originate from one sample, sequenced in a study of blood T cell repertoires in COVID-19. Here immunoSEQ multiplex PCR was the method, and the copy in TCRdb shows in-frame clones only, minus some. This sample has over 150,000 clones; about 85% occur once, and the top ten carry 8.3%. Sample: peripheral blood. The receptor set was obtained from a woman in her fifties or sixties with COVID-19, enrolled during active disease.

V and J are TRBV6-5 and TRBJ2-2; the D gene is possibly TRBD1 (6 bases). V was cut by 7 bases and J by 8 bases, with 11 bases left in between. CDR1 is MNHEY and CDR2 is SVGAGI in the germline V gene. This CDR3 has 12 amino acids. The chain's CDR3 is CASTSGVGELFF. In nucleotides, the CDR3 is TGTGCCAGCACCTCAGGGGTAGGGGAGCTGTTTTTT.

The chain employs TRBV29-1 and TRBJ2-1, with 11 positions matching TRBD2. The V gene end was trimmed by 5 bases and the J gene end by 13 bases; junction bases not matched to a gene: 10. The CDR3 extends over 13 amino acids. Germline V gene lookup returns CDR1 SQVTM and CDR2 ANQGSEA. The DNA of the CDR3 is TGCAGCGTTCAGGGAACTAGCGGGAGCGATCAGTTCTTC. Its protein is CSVQGTSGSDQFF.

The chain links TRBV18 to TRBJ1-3; D is possibly TRBD1 (5 bases). CDR3 size: 14 residues. Trimming left V 3 bases short and J 4 bases short, with 10 bases between. The germline V gene encodes CDR1 KGHSH and CDR2 LQKENI. The CDR3 protein is CASSPGQLGNTIYF. The CDR3 coding sequence is TGTGCCAGCTCACCGGGGCAGCTGGGAAACACCATATATTTT.